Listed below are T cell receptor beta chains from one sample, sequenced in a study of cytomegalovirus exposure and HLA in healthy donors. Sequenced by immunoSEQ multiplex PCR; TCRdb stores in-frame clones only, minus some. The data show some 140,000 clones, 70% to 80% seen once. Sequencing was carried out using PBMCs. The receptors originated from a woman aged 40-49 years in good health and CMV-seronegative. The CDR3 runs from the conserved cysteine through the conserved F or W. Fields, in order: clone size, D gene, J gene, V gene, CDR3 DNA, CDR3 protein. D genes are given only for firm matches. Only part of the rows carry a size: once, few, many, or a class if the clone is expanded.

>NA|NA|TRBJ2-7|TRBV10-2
TGCGCCGGCCAAGGGAGCGAGCAGTACTTC
CAGQGSEQYF
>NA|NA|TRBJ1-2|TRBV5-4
TGTGCCAGCTTCCTTCCAGGGGCCACCTATGGCTACACCTTC
CASFLPGATYGYTF
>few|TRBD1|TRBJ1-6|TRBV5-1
TGCGCCAGCAGCTTGGGTACAGGGGATCCCTATAATTCACCCCTCCACTTT
CASSLGTGDPYNSPLHF
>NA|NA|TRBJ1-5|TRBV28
TGTGCCAGCAGTTTAAGCCCCCGAGTAAATAGCAATCAGCCCCAGCATTTT
CASSLSPRVNSNQPQHF
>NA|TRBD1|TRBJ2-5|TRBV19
TGTGCCAGTAAAGCAGCCGACAGGGAAGAGACCCAGTACTTC
CASKAADREETQYF
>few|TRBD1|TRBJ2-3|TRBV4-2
TGTGCCAGCAGCCAAGGCCGGGGACAGGGGGGCACAGATACGCAGTATTTT
CASSQGRGQGGTDTQYF
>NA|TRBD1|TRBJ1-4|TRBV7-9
TGTGCCAGCACTCCGGGACAGGGTGGTGAAAAACTGTTTTTT
CASTPGQGGEKLFF
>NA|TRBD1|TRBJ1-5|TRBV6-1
TGTGCCAGCAGTGAATCAGGACAGGCAGGCAATCAGCCCCAGCATTTT
CASSESGQAGNQPQHF
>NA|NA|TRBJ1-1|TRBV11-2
TGTGCCAGCAGCCCCGGGAGGCGGAGAGTTATGAACACTGAAGCTTTCTTT
CASSPGRRRVMNTEAFF
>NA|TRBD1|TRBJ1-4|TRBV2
TGTGCCAGCAGCGTCTCAGGGGGCGCGGGTGAAAAACTGTTTTTT
CASSVSGGAGEKLFF
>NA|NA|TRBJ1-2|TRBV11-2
TGTGCCAGCAGCTTAGGAATAGGGGAGGTCGGCTATGGCTACACCTTC
CASSLGIGEVGYGYTF
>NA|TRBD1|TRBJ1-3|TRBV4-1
TGCGCCAGCAGCCAAGATCCATGGACAGGGGTTCTTGGGGACACCATATATTTT
CASSQDPWTGVLGDTIYF
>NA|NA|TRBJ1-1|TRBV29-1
TGCAGCGTCCGCCGACAGGAGACGAACACTGAAGCTTTCTTT
CSVRRQETNTEAFF
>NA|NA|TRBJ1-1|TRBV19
TGTGCCAGTAGTTTCACAGTCCGGAACACTGAAGCTTTCTTT
CASSFTVRNTEAFF
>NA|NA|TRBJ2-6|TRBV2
TGTGCCAGCAGTGAGTTTAGCTCCGGGGCCAACGTCCTGACTTTC
CASSEFSSGANVLTF
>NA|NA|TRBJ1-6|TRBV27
TGTGCCAGCAGTTTTAGCACACCGACTTCACCCCTCCACTTT
CASSFSTPTSPLHF
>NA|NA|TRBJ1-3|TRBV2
TGTGCCAGCAGCTCCGGGTCCTCTGGAAACACCATATATTTT
CASSSGSSGNTIYF
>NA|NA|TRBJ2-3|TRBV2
TGTGCCAGCAGGAGGGACTTACTCCGTAGCACAGATACGCAGTATTTT
CASRRDLLRSTDTQYF
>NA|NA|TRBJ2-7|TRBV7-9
TGTGCCAGCAGCTTATCAGGACAAACCTACGAGCAGTACTTC
CASSLSGQTYEQYF
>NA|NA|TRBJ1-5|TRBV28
TGTGCCAGTCCACCGCGGAGGATACTCTTTAATAGCAATCAGCCCCAGCATTTT
CASPPRRILFNSNQPQHF
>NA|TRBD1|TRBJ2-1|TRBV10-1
TGCGCCAGCAGCCTTCGCCAGGGGGCGTACAATGAGCAGTTCTTC
CASSLRQGAYNEQFF
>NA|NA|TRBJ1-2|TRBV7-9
TGTGCCAGCAGCTCAAGGGACAAGGAAAATATTAAGGGCTACACCTTC
CASSSRDKENIKGYTF
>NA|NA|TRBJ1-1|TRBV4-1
TGCGCCAGCAGCCCCTGGGTGGCCTGGGCCATAGAGAACACTGAAGCTTTCTTT
CASSPWVAWAIENTEAFF
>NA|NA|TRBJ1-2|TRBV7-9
TGTGCCAGCAGCTTAGGGCAGGGAGGGTATGGCTACACCTTC
CASSLGQGGYGYTF
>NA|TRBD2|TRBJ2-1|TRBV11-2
TGTGCCAGCAGCATACGACTAGCGGGTCTCCATGAGCAGTTCTTC
CASSIRLAGLHEQFF
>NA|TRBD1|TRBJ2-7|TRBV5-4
TGTGCCAGCAGCGACTATACCGGGACAGGATCCCACGAGCAGTACTTC
CASSDYTGTGSHEQYF
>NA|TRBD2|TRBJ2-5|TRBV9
TGTGCCAGCAGTCAAGGACTAGCGGGGGGGCAGGAGACCCAGTACTTC
CASSQGLAGGQETQYF
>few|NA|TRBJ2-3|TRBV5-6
TGTGCCAGCAGCTTAGTAGGCCTAGTGGGCACAGATACGCAGTATTTT
CASSLVGLVGTDTQYF
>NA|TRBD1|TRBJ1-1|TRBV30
TGTGCCTGGACCGTGACAGGGGACACTGAAGCTTTCTTT
CAWTVTGDTEAFF
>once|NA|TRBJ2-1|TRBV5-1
TGCGCCAGCAGCTTACAGGGCAATGAGCAGTTCTTC
CASSLQGNEQFF
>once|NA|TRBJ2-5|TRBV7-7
TGTGCTAGCAGCCCGGGGGGCGCGAAGGAGACCCAGTACTTC
CASSPGGAKETQYF
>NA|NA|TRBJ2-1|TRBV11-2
TGTGCCAGCGCGGAGGGTAACAATGAGCAGTTCTTC
CASAEGNNEQFF
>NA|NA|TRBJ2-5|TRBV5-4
TGTGCCAGCAGCTTGGCAGGGGATGAGACCCAGTACTTC
CASSLAGDETQYF
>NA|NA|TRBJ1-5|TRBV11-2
TGTGCCAGCAGCTTAATGGGCCGGAACAATCAGCCCCAGCATTTT
CASSLMGRNNQPQHF
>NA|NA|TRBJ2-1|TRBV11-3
TGTGCCAGCAGCCCCGAGGATGCGGGATTAGAGCAGTTCTTC
CASSPEDAGLEQFF
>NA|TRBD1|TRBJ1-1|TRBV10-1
TGCGCCAGCCGACAGGGGGCCACTGAAGCTTTCTTT
CASRQGATEAFF
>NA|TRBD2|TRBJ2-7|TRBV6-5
TGTGCCAGCAGTTACTTGCCCGGGGGGGACTACGAGCAGTACTTC
CASSYLPGGDYEQYF
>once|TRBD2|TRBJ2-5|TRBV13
TGTGCCAGCAGCACGCAGCGGGAGGGGTTACGAGAGACCCAGTACTTC
CASSTQREGLRETQYF